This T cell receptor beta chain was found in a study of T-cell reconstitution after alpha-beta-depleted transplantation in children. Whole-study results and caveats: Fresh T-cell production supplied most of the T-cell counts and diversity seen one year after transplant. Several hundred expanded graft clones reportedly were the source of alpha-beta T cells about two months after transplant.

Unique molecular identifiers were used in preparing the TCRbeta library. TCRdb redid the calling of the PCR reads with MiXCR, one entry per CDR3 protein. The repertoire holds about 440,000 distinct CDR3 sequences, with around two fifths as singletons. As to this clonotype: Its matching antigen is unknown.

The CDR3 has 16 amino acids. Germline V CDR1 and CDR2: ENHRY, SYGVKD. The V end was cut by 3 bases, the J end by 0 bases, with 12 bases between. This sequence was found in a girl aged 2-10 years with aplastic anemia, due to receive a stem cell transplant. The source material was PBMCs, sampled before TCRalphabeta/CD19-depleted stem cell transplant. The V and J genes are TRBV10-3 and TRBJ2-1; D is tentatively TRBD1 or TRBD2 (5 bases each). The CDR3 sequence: CAISEVGTDSYNEQFF. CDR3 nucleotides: TGTGCCATCAGTGAAGTAGGGACCGACTCCTACAATGAGCAGTTCTTC.